Below, 9 T cell receptor beta chains from the same sample are listed, as sequenced in a study of T cell responses to AZD1222 COVID-19 vaccine. TCRdb's copy holds only in-frame clones and misses some; the assay was immunoSEQ multiplex PCR. The table shows 100,000 to 150,000 clones, with approximately 86% occurring only once. The sequencing here drew on peripheral blood, taken on day 0 of AZD1222 vaccination. All receptors come from an adult in good health.

The genes are TRBV4-1 and TRBJ2-7; D is ambiguous. The CDR3 totals 15 residues. Trimming removed 1 base at V and 7 bases at J, with 17 bases between. Germline loops: CDR1 MGHRA, CDR2 YSYEKL. CDR3 in DNA: TGCGCCAGCAGCCAAGGGGGTTTCGGTTCCGGTGAGCAGTACTTC. It yields the protein CASSQGGFGSGEQYF.

This clone was seen once. V is TRBV30 and J is TRBJ1-4; D unresolved. The germline V gene encodes CDR1 GTSNPN and CDR2 SVGIG (reference sequence). This CDR3 region has 15 residues. Trimming removed 0 bases from V and 1 base from J, with 9 bases in between. The DNA for the CDR3 is TGTGCCTGGAGTGTAAAAGTGCAAACTAATGAAAAACTGTTTTTT. Its protein product is CAWSVKVQTNEKLFF.

CDR3 amino acids: CASSPQGNHGYTF. The CDR3, as DNA: TGCGCCAGCAGTCCCCAGGGAAACCATGGCTACACCTTC. The chain employs TRBV10-1 and TRBJ1-2; tentative D call: TRBD1 (5 bases). Germline-derived CDR1 and CDR2 are WNHNN and SYGVQD (reference sequence). The CDR3 contains 13 residues. Trimming took off 5 bases at V and 6 bases at J, with 13 bases between the two ends.

The chain carries TRBV30 and TRBJ2-1, with D unresolved. CDR1 is GTSNPN and CDR2 is SVGIG in the germline V gene (reference sequence). The CDR3 has 15 amino acids. V lost 0 bases and J lost 7, with 16 bases in between. CDR3 bases: TGTGCCTGGAGTGTAATCCCCGGCGTTTGGAATGAGCAGTTCTTC. Its protein product is CAWSVIPGVWNEQFF.

The chain employs TRBV7-2 and TRBJ2-3; tentatively, D is TRBD1 (5 bases). The germline V and J ends were trimmed by 0 bases and 4 bases, with 17 bases remaining between them. There are 17 residues in the CDR3. The germline V gene has CDR1 SGHTA and CDR2 FQGNSA. In DNA form, the CDR3 reads TGTGCCAGCAGCTTAGCGCGGCTGGGGCTGGCTGCAGATACGCAGTATTTT. Translated: CASSLARLGLAADTQYF.

The chain has TRBV6-5 and TRBJ2-7; TRBD1 might be the D (5 bases). Per the germline V gene, CDR1 is MNHEY and CDR2 is SVGAGI. V lost 2 bases and J lost 2, with 13 bases in between. This CDR3 has 15 amino acids. The CDR3 DNA reads TGTGCCAGCAGTTACAGGCAGGGTTCCCCCTACGAGCAGTACTTC. Amino acid sequence: CASSYRQGSPYEQYF.

The rearrangement joins TRBV4-3 to TRBJ2-1, with D possibly TRBD2 on 6 matching bases. V was pared by 3 bases and J by 0 bases, with 15 bases between. The V gene's germline CDR1 is LGHNA and CDR2 YSLEER. This CDR3 spans 17 amino acids. The CDR3 spells CASSQKSGLPSYNEQFF. As DNA, the CDR3 is TGCGCCAGCAGCCAGAAGTCGGGACTGCCCTCCTACAATGAGCAGTTCTTC.

The gene calls are TRBV3-1 (or the pseudogene TRBV3-2) and TRBJ1-3; D not certain. V shed 1 base and J shed 0 bases, with 1 base lying between them. The CDR3 has 13 residues. The germline gives CDR1 LGHDT, CDR2 YNNKEL (reference sequence). The CDR3 loop is CASSQVSGNTIYF. CDR3 nucleotide sequence: TGTGCCAGCAGCCAAGTCTCTGGAAACACCATATATTTT.

The genes are TRBV10-3 and TRBJ1-5; 9 bases match TRBD1. The CDR3 is 17 amino acids. V gave up 6 bases and J gave up 2 bases; unmatched junction bases: 11. From germline, CDR1 is ENHRY and CDR2 SYGVKD. The CDR3 here is CAISSIPGQGGNQPQHF. In DNA, the CDR3 is TGTGCCATCAGCTCCATACCGGGACAGGGTGGCAATCAGCCCCAGCATTTT.